This TCR beta chain was identified during a study of control samples from healthy donors and cancer patients. The CDR3 is made up of 14 amino acids. The V gene end was trimmed by 7 bases and the J gene end by 2 bases; junction bases not matched to a gene: 6. The germline V gene encodes CDR1 SGHTS and CDR2 YDEGEE. Data came from immunoSEQ multiplex PCR; TCRdb stores just in-frame clones and leaves some out. The sample carries about 180,000 clones, 91% recorded once. The gene calls are TRBV5-8 and TRBJ2-7, with 10 bases aligning to TRBD2. The sequenced material came from blood. The sequence was obtained from a woman aged 40 to 55 in good health. CDR3 sequence (DNA): TGTGCCAGCGGTCTAGCGGGGGCACCCTACGAGCAGTACTTC. Residues: CASGLAGAPYEQYF.